These 21 T cell receptor beta chains were sequenced from one sample in a study of radiotherapy plus CTLA-4 blockade in lung cancer. Sequencing was performed with immunoSEQ multiplex PCR; in TCRdb, only in-frame clones are kept and a portion is missing. The profile shows around 90,000 clones, about 85% of them singletons. The starting material was peripheral blood, obtained from a patient treated with radiotherapy plus ipilimumab. All receptors derive from a human donor with non-small cell lung cancer that progressed on radiotherapy plus ipilimumab.

This clone was picked up one time. This chain connects TRBV5-1 to TRBJ2-7; the D is unclear. The CDR3 covers 12 residues. V was cut by 4 bases and J by 2 bases, with 7 bases left in between. Germline CDR1 reads SGHRS; CDR2 reads YFSETQ. CDR3 nucleotide sequence: TGCGCCAGCAGCGGGCAAACCTACGAGCAGTACTTC. Translated, it gives CASSGQTYEQYF.

The rearrangement uses TRBV5-5 and TRBJ1-2; D ambiguous. CDR1 and CDR2 from the germline V gene are SGHKS and YYEKEE (reference sequence). V was cut by 1 base and J by 6 bases, with 10 bases left in between. The CDR3 sequence is 13 residues long. This CDR3 is CASSLIKSDGYTF. CDR3 bases: TGTGCCAGCAGCTTGATAAAGTCAGATGGCTACACCTTC. The full variable domain, completed using reference TRBV5-5 and TRBJ1-2, is DAGVTQSPTHLIKTRGQQVTLRCSPISGHKSVSWYQQVLGQGPQFIFQYYEKEERGRGNFPDRFSARQFPNYSSELNVNALLLGDSALYLCASSLIKSDGYTFGSGTRLTVV.

The chain links TRBV19 to TRBJ1-5; 8 positions agree with TRBD1. Germline loops: CDR1 LNHDA, CDR2 SQIVND (reference sequence). The CDR3 sequence is 15 residues long. With 6 bases clipped from V and 3 bases from J, the junction kept 7 bases outside the gene matches. The CDR3 nucleotides are TGTGCCAGTAGGGGACAGGATGCTAACAATCAGCCCCAGCATTTT. Encoded protein: CASRGQDANNQPQHF.

The rearrangement joins TRBV4-3 to TRBJ2-6, with D hard to call. V was shortened by 0 bases and J by 0 bases, with 12 bases between the two germline ends. The CDR3 is made up of 18 amino acids. Germline V gene lookup returns CDR1 LGHNA and CDR2 YSLEER. CDR3 DNA: TGCGCCAGCAGCCAAGAAGGAGAGAAATCCTCTGGGGCCAACGTCCTGACTTTC. Its protein is CASSQEGEKSSGANVLTF.

This chain uses TRBV19 with TRBJ1-6; 12 bases agree with TRBD1. There are 16 residues in the CDR3. Germline V gene sequence: CDR1 LNHDA, CDR2 SQIVND (reference sequence). V lost 6 bases, J lost 7 bases, and 7 bases stayed unmatched. CDR3 nucleotide sequence: TGTGCCAGTAGACCCGGGACAGGGGGCAGGAATTCACCCCTCCACTTT. Translated: CASRPGTGGRNSPLHF.

The chain recombines TRBV29-1 with TRBJ2-3; D tentatively reads TRBD1 or TRBD2 (5 bases each). CDR3 size: 14 residues. The V gene lost 4 bases and the J gene lost 0 bases, with 11 bases spanning the gap. Germline CDR1 and CDR2: SQVTM and ANQGSEA. CDR3 loop: CSVVEWGSTDTQYF. In DNA form, the CDR3 reads TGCAGCGTTGTGGAGTGGGGGAGCACAGATACGCAGTATTTT.

This chain connects TRBV28 to TRBJ1-5; 9 positions match TRBD1. This CDR3 region has 15 residues. V lost 8 bases and J lost 1; bases outside the gene matches: 6. Germline CDR1 MDHEN, CDR2 SYDVKM. In nucleotides, the CDR3 is TGTGCCAGCGGACAGGGGCCGGGGAGCAATCAGCCCCAGCATTTT. It translates to CASGQGPGSNQPQHF.

The chain employs TRBV11-2 and TRBJ2-7; 9 bases agree with TRBD2. The CDR3 is made up of 15 amino acids. Germline loops: CDR1 SGHAT, CDR2 FQNNGV. Trimming removed 5 bases from V and 2 bases from J; junction bases left unmatched: 7. CDR3 residues: CASSPRREGPYEQYF. The CDR3 DNA sequence: TGTGCCAGCAGCCCCCGGCGGGAGGGACCCTACGAGCAGTACTTC.

This chain links TRBV18 with TRBJ1-3; maybe TRBD1 (5 bases). Trimming cost V 5 bases and J 3 bases, with 14 bases left between them. The CDR3 is 15 amino acids. Germline V lookup: CDR1 KGHSH, CDR2 LQKENI. The CDR3 region is CASSVQARYGNTIYF. CDR3 coding DNA: TGTGCCAGCTCAGTACAGGCCCGTTATGGAAACACCATATATTTT. The full variable domain, its missing parts supplied by reference TRBV18 and TRBJ1-3, is NAGVMQNPRHLVRRRGQEARLRCSPMKGHSHVYWYRQLPEEGLKFMVYLQKENIIDESGMPKERFSAEFPKEGPSILRIQQVVRGDSAAYFCASSVQARYGNTIYFGEGSWLTVV.

This chain joins TRBV5-6 and TRBJ1-1; D perhaps matches TRBD1 (6 bases). V lost 4 bases to trimming and J lost 5 bases, with 12 bases between them. Germline-derived CDR1 and CDR2 are SGHDT and YYEEEE. The CDR3 is 13 amino acids. CDR3: CASSPTGWTEAFF. CDR3 sequence (DNA): TGTGCCAGCAGCCCCACAGGGTGGACTGAAGCTTTCTTT.

V and J are TRBV19 and TRBJ1-1; TRBD1 is a possible D gene (5 bases). This CDR3 contains 13 residues. Per germline, CDR1 LNHDA and CDR2 SQIVND (reference sequence). Trimming took off 3 bases at V and 4 bases at J, with 9 bases between the two ends. The CDR3 sequence is CASSIAQGTEAFF. DNA for the CDR3: TGTGCCAGTAGTATCGCGCAGGGCACTGAAGCTTTCTTT.

This clone has only one observation. The CDR3 is CASSAIGGLNTEAFF. DNA of the CDR3: TGTGCCAGCTCAGCCATCGGGGGTCTGAACACTGAAGCTTTCTTT. This chain links TRBV18 with TRBJ1-1; perhaps TRBD1 as D (5 bases). This CDR3 comprises 15 residues. Germline V lookup: CDR1 KGHSH, CDR2 LQKENI. V was cut by 5 bases and J by 0 bases, with 13 bases left in between.

The chain couples TRBV6-6 to TRBJ1-2, with D possibly TRBD1 on 6 matching bases. Trimming removed 0 bases from V and 5 bases from J, with 13 bases in between. Germline V lookup: CDR1 MNHNY, CDR2 SVGAGI (reference sequence). This CDR3 is built from 15 residues. The CDR3 DNA sequence: TGTGCCAGCAGTTACTCCTCGGGGGCCGAGTATGGCTACACCTTC. Translation gives CASSYSSGAEYGYTF.

This chain connects TRBV4-1 to TRBJ2-7; no clear D gene. The CDR3 has 14 amino acids. CDR1 MGHRA and CDR2 YSYEKL come from the germline V gene. Trimming took off 0 bases at V and 3 bases at J, with 9 bases between the two ends. CDR3 in DNA: TGCGCCAGCAGCCAAGATCCCAGTGTCTACGAGCAGTACTTC. This sequence encodes CASSQDPSVYEQYF.

This clone was recorded once. The chain links TRBV15 to TRBJ2-2; TRBD1 agrees at 8 bases. The CDR3 spans 14 residues. Germline CDR1 reads LNHNV; CDR2 reads YYDKDF (reference sequence). Trimming cost V 3 bases and J 7 bases; bases outside gene matches: 4. The CDR3 coding sequence is TGTGCCACCAGCAGCAGGGGGCAGGTCGGGGAGCTGTTTTTT. Its translation is CATSSRGQVGELFF.

The chain carries TRBV29-1 and TRBJ1-5; D is perhaps TRBD1 (6 bases). This CDR3 has 14 amino acids. CDR1 and CDR2 (germline): SQVTM, ANQGSEA. The V gene lost 4 bases and the J gene lost 0 bases, with 10 bases spanning the gap. The DNA for the CDR3 is TGCAGCGTTGCAGGGGACAATAGCAATCAGCCCCAGCATTTT. Translation gives CSVAGDNSNQPQHF.

The genes are TRBV4-3 and TRBJ2-5; D possibly corresponds to TRBD1 (5 bases). The DNA matches TRBJ2-7 better at its end, which makes the J call doubtful. Germline assignment: CDR1 LGHNA and CDR2 YSLEER. This CDR3 region has 15 residues. Written as DNA, the CDR3 is TGCGCCAGCAGCCAAGAGGAGCAGGGTTTCTACGAGCAGTACTTC. It specifies CASSQEEQGFYEQYF.

In its sample, this clone is medium-sized. The rearrangement uses TRBV28 and TRBJ2-2; D gene uncertain. The CDR3 covers 13 residues. V dropped 2 bases and J dropped 1 base, with 2 bases sitting between them. From germline, CDR1 is MDHEN and CDR2 SYDVKM. The CDR3 region is CASSLVNTGELFF. Here the CDR3 DNA reads TGTGCCAGCAGTTTAGTGAACACCGGGGAGCTGTTTTTT. Full variable domain (outside the CDR3, taken from reference TRBV28 and TRBJ2-2): DVKVTQSSRYLVKRTGEKVFLECVQDMDHENMFWYRQDPGLGLRLIYFSYDVKMKEKGDIPEGYSVSREKKERFSLILESASTNQTSMYLCASSLVNTGELFFGEGSRLTVL.

The chain couples TRBV28 to TRBJ1-2; 7 nucleotides match TRBD1. V dropped 3 bases and J dropped 5; count of bases not matched to a gene: 12. This CDR3 contains 16 residues. CDR1 MDHEN and CDR2 SYDVKM come from the germline V gene. The CDR3 DNA is TGTGCCAGCAGTTTCGGGGACAGTAGGTTAGTTTATGGCTACACCTTC. Translated, it gives CASSFGDSRLVYGYTF.

This chain links TRBV12-5 with TRBJ2-5, with D perhaps matching TRBD2 (6 bases). Per germline, CDR1 LGHNT and CDR2 FRNRAP. The CDR3 runs 15 residues. V was shortened by 2 bases and J by 4 bases, with 14 bases between the two germline ends. For the CDR3, the DNA is TGTGCTAGTGGTTTGCCGGGAGCATTGAGAGAGACCCAGTACTTC. Its translation is CASGLPGALRETQYF.

This clone showed up just once. The V call is TRBV7-3, the J call TRBJ1-1, with 7 bases that match TRBD1. Germline CDR1 is SGHTA and CDR2 is FQGTGA. The CDR3 sequence is 17 residues long. V dropped 5 bases and J dropped 0; count of bases not matched to a gene: 12. CDR3 region: CASSLSGTDDMNTEAFF. CDR3 DNA sequence: TGTGCCAGCAGCCTATCCGGGACAGACGATATGAACACTGAAGCTTTCTTT.